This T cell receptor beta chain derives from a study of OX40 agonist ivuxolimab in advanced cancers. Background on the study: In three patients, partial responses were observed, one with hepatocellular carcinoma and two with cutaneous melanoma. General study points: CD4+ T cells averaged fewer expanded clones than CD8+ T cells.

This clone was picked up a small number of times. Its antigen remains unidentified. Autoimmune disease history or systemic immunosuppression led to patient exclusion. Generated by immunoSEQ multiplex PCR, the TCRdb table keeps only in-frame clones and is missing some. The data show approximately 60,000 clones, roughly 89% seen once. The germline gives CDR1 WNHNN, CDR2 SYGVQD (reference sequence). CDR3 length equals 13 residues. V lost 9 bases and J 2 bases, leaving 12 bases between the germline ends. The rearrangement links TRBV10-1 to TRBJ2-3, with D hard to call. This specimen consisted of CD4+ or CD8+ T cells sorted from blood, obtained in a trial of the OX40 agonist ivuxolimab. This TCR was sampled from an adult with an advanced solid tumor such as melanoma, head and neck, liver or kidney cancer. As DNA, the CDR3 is TGCGCCAGTCAACGGACCTACACAGATACGCAGTATTTT. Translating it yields CASQRTYTDTQYF.